This entry lists 13 T cell receptor beta chains sequenced from one sample in a study of regulatory T cells in long-lasting Graves disease. Construction of TCR beta libraries relied on iRepertoire HTBI primers and on Arm-PCR targeting CDR3 regions. TCRdb reprocessed the multiplex PCR reads via MiXCR and lists one record per CDR3 protein. Of 350,000 to 500,000 distinct CDR3 sequences listed, about 15% are singletons. The time point is: newly diagnosed GD, antithyroid drugs for less than 3 months. Following extraction of RNA from PBMCs, that RNA was used to make the TCR library. These data are also associated with another study on T cells in Graves' hyperthyroidism and ophthalmopathy.

Source: peripheral blood mononuclear cells (PBMCs), taken at new diagnosis, from a patient treated with antithyroid drugs. These receptors originate from a woman between 50 and 59 years old with Graves disease.

This clonotype was found many times. This chain connects TRBV6-2 or TRBV6-3 to TRBJ2-5; TRBD2 aligns across 9 bases. The junction had 15 bases not matched to a gene; V was cut back by 8 bases and J by 5 bases. Germline V gives CDR1 MNHEY, CDR2 SVGEGT. The CDR3 runs to 16 residues. Written as DNA, the CDR3 is TGTGCCAGCCTCCTAGGAGGCGGGAGGGCCTATGAGACCCAGTACTTC. This sequence encodes CASLLGGGRAYETQYF.

The chain links TRBV20-1 to TRBJ2-7; no clear D. This CDR3 is built from 10 residues. Germline values: CDR1 DFQATT, CDR2 SNEGSKA (reference sequence). The CDR3 is CSAPGYEQYF. DNA for the CDR3: TGCAGCGCCCCGGGTTACGAGCAGTACTTC.

This clonotype was observed many times. The V and J genes are TRBV10-3 and TRBJ2-1; D is undetermined. There are 12 residues in the CDR3. Germline CDR1 ENHRY, CDR2 SYGVKD. The V end was cut by 1 base, the J end by 9 bases, with 7 bases between. CDR3: CAISEWVAEQFF. CDR3 nucleotides: TGTGCCATCAGTGAGTGGGTGGCTGAGCAGTTCTTC.

This clonotype has at least ten counts. The V gene is TRBV6-1, the J gene TRBJ2-2; 8 bases line up with TRBD1. The junction had 8 bases not matched to a gene; V was cut back by 7 bases and J by 4 bases. CDR3 size: 15 residues. CDR1 is MNHNS, CDR2 SASEGT, per germline. The CDR3 DNA reads TGTGCCAGCACCTCACAGGGGGGAAGCACCGGGGAGCTGTTTTTT. Its translation is CASTSQGGSTGELFF.

This chain links TRBV24-1 with TRBJ2-2, with 8 nucleotides matching TRBD1. Germline lookup yields CDR1 KGHDR and CDR2 SFDVKD. J gave up 0 bases and V 4 bases, and 9 bases lay outside the gene matches. The CDR3 is 18 amino acids. The CDR3 DNA sequence: TGTGCCACCAGTGAAGACGGACAGGGACCCCCGAACACCGGGGAGCTGTTTTTT. This sequence encodes CATSEDGQGPPNTGELFF.

J is TRBJ2-7 and V is TRBV15, with unresolved D. The V gene's germline CDR1 is LNHNV and CDR2 YYDKDF (reference sequence). CDR3 length: 16 amino acids. V was pared by 0 bases and J by 0 bases, with 12 bases between. CDR3 DNA sequence: TGTGCCACCAGCAGAGATCCTGGGGAAAGCTCCTACGAGCAGTACTTC. Translating gives CATSRDPGESSYEQYF.

This clonotype appeared many times. The chain employs TRBV5-1 and TRBJ2-1; 8 positions agree with TRBD2. The V gene's germline CDR1 is SGHRS and CDR2 YFSETQ. Trimming at V came to 5 bases and at J to 3 bases, leaving 7 bases not matched to a gene. The CDR3 loop spans 15 amino acids. The chain's CDR3 is CASRRHSGDYNEQFF. CDR3 nucleotide sequence: TGCGCCAGCAGGAGGCATAGCGGGGACTACAATGAGCAGTTCTTC.

This chain connects TRBV30 to TRBJ2-7; possible D gene TRBD2, 5 bases. Trimming cost V 2 bases and J 7 bases, with 12 bases left between them. CDR1 and CDR2 from the germline V gene are GTSNPN and SVGIG (reference sequence). This CDR3 has 12 amino acids. The CDR3 here is CAWSPDSLEQYF. The CDR3 bases are TGTGCCTGGAGTCCGGACTCGCTAGAGCAGTACTTC.

This clonotype was seen at least ten times. DNA of the CDR3: TGTGCCAGCAGCTCCAACATCGGGGCGGGGGGCTACACTGAAGCTTTCTTT. Translating gives CASSSNIGAGGYTEAFF. This chain uses TRBV7-2 with TRBJ1-1; D is possibly TRBD1 (6 bases). In germline, CDR1 is SGHTA, CDR2 FQGNSA. The CDR3 runs to 17 residues. Trimming shortened V by 4 bases and J by 3 bases, and 21 bases separated the two germline ends.

CDR3 region: CASSLGRNAYNEQFF. In DNA, the CDR3 is TGTGCCAGCAGCTTGGGGCGAAACGCCTACAATGAGCAGTTCTTC. The chain employs TRBV7-2 and TRBJ2-1; a weak D match, TRBD1 (5 bases). Between the trimmed V and J ends, which lost 3 bases and 2 bases, there was a span of 11 bases. In germline, CDR1 is SGHTA, CDR2 FQGNSA. The CDR3 consists of 15 residues.

Ten or more counts support this clonotype. Mismatch with germline at one junction end may stem from a read error. V is TRBV12-3 or TRBV12-4 and J is TRBJ1-1, with D unclear. The CDR3 sequence is 13 residues long. The CDR3 DNA sequence: TGTGCCAGCAGTTTGGGCGTGAACACTAAAGCTTTCTTT. It codes for CASSLGVNTKAFF.

The chain uses TRBV28 and TRBJ2-5; 8 positions match TRBD2. This CDR3 comprises 13 residues. V dropped 7 bases and J dropped 0; count of bases not matched to a gene: 1. Germline-derived CDR1 and CDR2 are MDHEN and SYDVKM. CDR3 protein: CASKRGYQETQYF. DNA of the CDR3: TGTGCCAGCAAGCGGGGGTACCAAGAGACCCAGTACTTC.

The chain joins TRBV27 to TRBJ2-3; 9 bases are a match to TRBD2. Germline CDR1 reads MNHEY; CDR2 reads SMNVEV (reference sequence). Unmatched junction bases numbered 6, after V lost 6 bases and J lost 2 bases. The CDR3 is 15 residues long. The CDR3 is CASRETSGFTDTQYF. The CDR3, as DNA: TGTGCCAGCAGAGAGACTAGCGGATTCACAGATACGCAGTATTTT.